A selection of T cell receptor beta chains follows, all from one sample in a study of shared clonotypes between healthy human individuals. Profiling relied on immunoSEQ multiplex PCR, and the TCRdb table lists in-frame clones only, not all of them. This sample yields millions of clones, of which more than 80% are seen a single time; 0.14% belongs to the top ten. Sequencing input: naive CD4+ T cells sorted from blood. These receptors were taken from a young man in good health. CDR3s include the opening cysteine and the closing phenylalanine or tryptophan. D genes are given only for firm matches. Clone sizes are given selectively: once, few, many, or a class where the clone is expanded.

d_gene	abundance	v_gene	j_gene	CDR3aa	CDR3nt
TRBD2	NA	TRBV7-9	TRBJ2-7	CASSVAGGTYEQYF	TGTGCCAGCAGCGTAGCGGGAGGAACCTACGAGCAGTACTTC
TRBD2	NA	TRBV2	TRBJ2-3	CASSEGTSGTDTQYF	TGTGCCAGCAGTGAAGGGACTAGCGGCACAGATACGCAGTATTTT
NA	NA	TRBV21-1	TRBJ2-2	CASSKSGSGNSTGELFF	TGTGCCAGCAGCAAGTCCGGGAGTGGAAATTCGACCGGGGAGCTGTTTTTT
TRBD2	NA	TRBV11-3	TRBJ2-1	CASSSGTSGGLHHNEQFF	TGTGCCAGCAGCTCCGGGACTAGCGGGGGGTTGCACCACAATGAGCAGTTCTTC
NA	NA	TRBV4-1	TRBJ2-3	CASSQEVRGLTDTQYF	TGCGCCAGCAGCCAAGAGGTCAGGGGACTCACAGATACGCAGTATTTT
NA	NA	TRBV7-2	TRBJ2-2	CASSPGGVTGELFF	TGTGCCAGCAGCCCCGGGGGTGTCACCGGGGAGCTGTTTTTT
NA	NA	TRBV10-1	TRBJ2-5	CATSGTLGETQYF	TGCGCCACCTCCGGGACCCTAGGGGAGACCCAGTACTTC
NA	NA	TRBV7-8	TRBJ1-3	CASSQRILSGNTIYF	TGTGCCAGCAGCCAGCGGATACTTTCTGGAAACACCATATATTTT
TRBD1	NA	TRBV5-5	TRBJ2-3	CASSPPQGATDTQYF	TGTGCCAGCAGCCCCCCACAGGGGGCCACAGATACGCAGTATTTT
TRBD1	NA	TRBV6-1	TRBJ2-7	CASSVAGTDSYEQYF	TGTGCCAGCAGCGTAGCCGGGACAGACTCCTACGAGCAGTACTTC
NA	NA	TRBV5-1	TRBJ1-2	CASSQTEGAYGYTF	TGCGCCAGCAGCCAAACTGAAGGAGCCTATGGCTACACCTTC
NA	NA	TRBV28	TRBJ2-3	CAREPLALDTQYF	TGTGCCAGGGAACCTCTAGCTTTAGATACGCAGTATTTT
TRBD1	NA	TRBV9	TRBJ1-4	CASSGNGQGTEKLFF	TGTGCCAGCAGCGGAAACGGACAGGGAACCGAAAAACTGTTTTTT
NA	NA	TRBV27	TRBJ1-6	CASSFGDLRSYNSPLHF	TGTGCCAGCAGTTTCGGGGACCTAAGGTCCTATAATTCACCCCTCCACTTT
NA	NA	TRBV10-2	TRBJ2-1	CASQNVFTQKTNEQFF	TGCGCCAGCCAAAATGTCTTCACCCAGAAGACCAATGAGCAGTTCTTC
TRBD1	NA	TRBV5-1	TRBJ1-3	CASSRGTGEGNTIYF	TGCGCCAGCAGCCGGGGGACAGGGGAAGGAAACACCATATATTTT
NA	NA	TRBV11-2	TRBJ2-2	CASSSDTGELFF	TGTGCCAGCAGCTCAGACACCGGGGAGCTGTTTTTT
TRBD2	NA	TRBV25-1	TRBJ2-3	CASSPWTSGRGDTQYF	TGTGCCAGCAGTCCCTGGACTAGCGGGAGGGGCGATACGCAGTATTTT
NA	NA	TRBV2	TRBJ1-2	CASSQRGPEGYTF	TGTGCCAGCAGCCAACGGGGGCCCGAGGGCTACACCTTC
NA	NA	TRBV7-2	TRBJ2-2	CASSFRQSSNTGELFF	TGTGCCAGCAGCTTTCGGCAAAGCTCGAACACCGGGGAGCTGTTTTTT
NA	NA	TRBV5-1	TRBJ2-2	CASSSALPGGTGELFF	TGCGCCAGCAGCTCCGCCCTACCCGGTGGCACCGGGGAGCTGTTTTTT
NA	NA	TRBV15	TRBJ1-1	CATSRGLGKTAEAFF	TGTGCCACCAGCAGAGGTCTGGGAAAGACAGCGGAAGCTTTCTTT
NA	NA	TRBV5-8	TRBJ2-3	CASSPVRTSGTDTQYF	TGTGCCAGCAGCCCCGTGCGGACTTCAGGCACAGATACGCAGTATTTT
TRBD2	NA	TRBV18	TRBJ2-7	CASSSRLAGYNEQYF	TGTGCCAGCTCCTCAAGACTAGCGGGATACAACGAGCAGTACTTC
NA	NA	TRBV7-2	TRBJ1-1	CASSLGVKTFF	TGTGCCAGCAGCTTAGGGGTTAAAACTTTCTTT
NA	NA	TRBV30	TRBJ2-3	CAWSLGTDTQYF	TGTGCCTGGAGTCTTGGCACAGATACGCAGTATTTT
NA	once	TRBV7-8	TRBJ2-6	CASSSRPGSGANVLTF	TGTGCCAGCAGCTCTCGACCGGGCTCTGGGGCCAACGTCCTGACTTTC
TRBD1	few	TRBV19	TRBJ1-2	CASRMDRGDYGYTF	TGTGCCAGTAGGATGGACAGGGGAGACTATGGCTACACCTTC
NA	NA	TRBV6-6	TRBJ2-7	CASSRVGGEYEQYF	TGTGCCAGCAGCAGAGTGGGGGGTGAATACGAGCAGTACTTC
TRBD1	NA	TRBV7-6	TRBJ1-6	CASSTDRGGSPLHF	TGTGCCAGCAGCACGGACAGGGGCGGGTCACCCCTCCACTTT
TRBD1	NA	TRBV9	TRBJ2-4	CASSPQESTGAQNIQYF	TGTGCCAGCAGCCCCCAGGAATCGACAGGGGCCCAAAACATTCAGTACTTC
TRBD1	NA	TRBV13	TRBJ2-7	CASSLGGWWDRDHEQYF	TGTGCCAGCAGCTTAGGCGGATGGTGGGACAGGGACCACGAGCAGTACTTC
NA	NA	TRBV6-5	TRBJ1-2	CASSSRTVFDYGYTF	TGTGCCAGCAGTTCCCGGACCGTTTTCGACTATGGCTACACCTTC
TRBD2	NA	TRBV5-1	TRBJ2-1	CASSPPTGGSYNEQFF	TGCGCCAGCAGCCCCCCCACGGGGGGTAGCTACAATGAGCAGTTCTTC